The rows below give T cell receptor beta chains drawn from one sample of a study of blood T cell repertoires in COVID-19. Produced via immunoSEQ multiplex PCR; TCRdb's table is partial and in-frame only. The sample holds about 400,000 clones, approximately 88% seen once. The specimen was peripheral blood. These receptors all come from a man aged 35 to 55 with acute or convalescent COVID-19. The CDR3 runs from the conserved cysteine through the conserved F or W. D genes are given only for firm matches. Size tells how often a clone was seen (once, few, many) or the class of an expanded clone, and some rows leave it out.

v_call	d_call	j_call	clone_size	cdr3_nt	cdr3_aa
TRBV18	TRBD1	TRBJ1-2	.	TGTGCCAGCTCAGCAAGTACAGGGGCCACGGGCTACACCTTC	CASSASTGATGYTF
TRBV15	TRBD1	TRBJ1-6	.	TGTGCCACCAGCGGCCCGCGCATGCTGACAGGGAGAAATTCACCCCTCCACTTT	CATSGPRMLTGRNSPLHF
TRBV18	TRBD1	TRBJ1-2	.	TGTGCCAGCTCACGGGACAGCGTTTCCTCTAACTATGGCTACACCTTC	CASSRDSVSSNYGYTF
TRBV15	TRBD1	TRBJ2-7	.	TGTGCCACCAGCCGGGACAGGGGCTACGAGCAGTACTTC	CATSRDRGYEQYF
TRBV9	.	TRBJ2-1	.	TGTGCCAGCAGCGTCGGAGGGAGTGAGCAGTTCTTC	CASSVGGSEQFF
TRBV6-5	TRBD1	TRBJ2-7	.	TGTGCCACCGTCCGGTGGGACAGGGTCGACGAGCAGTACTTC	CATVRWDRVDEQYF
TRBV7-8	TRBD1	TRBJ1-2	.	TGTGCCAGCAGCTTAGGACAGGGAAAAAGAGGCTACACCTTC	CASSLGQGKRGYTF
TRBV10-3	.	TRBJ2-7	.	TGTGCCATCAGTGCCCGGGACACAACCTACGAGCAGTACTTC	CAISARDTTYEQYF
TRBV19	TRBD1	TRBJ1-2	.	TGTGCCAGTAGCCTGGACAGGGCTTTCAACTATGGCTACACCTTC	CASSLDRAFNYGYTF
TRBV24-1	.	TRBJ2-1	.	TGTGCCACCAGCGGGAGATATGCGGGTGGGAATGAGCAGTTCTTC	CATSGRYAGGNEQFF
TRBV10-3	.	TRBJ1-6	.	TGTGCCATCAGTTTGGACACGGCCGGCTATAATTCACCCCTCCACTTT	CAISLDTAGYNSPLHF
TRBV5-5	.	TRBJ1-4	.	TGTGCCAGCAGCCTCCGTGGGGGGACTAATGAAAAACTGTTTTTT	CASSLRGGTNEKLFF
TRBV10-3	.	TRBJ1-2	.	TGTGCCATGGGGGGGGACTTTGCGAACTATGGCTACACCTTC	CAMGGDFANYGYTF
TRBV6-5	.	TRBJ1-2	.	TGTGCCAGCAGTTCCTACATGACAGGCTACACCTTC	CASSSYMTGYTF
TRBV3-1/TRBV3-2	.	TRBJ1-3	.	TGTGCCAGCAGCCAAGATTTGTTCGGGGAAGGAAACACCATATATTTT	CASSQDLFGEGNTIYF
TRBV19	.	TRBJ2-3	.	TGTGCCAGTAGAGCCCGCCCAGGCCCAGATACGCAGTATTTT	CASRARPGPDTQYF
TRBV10-1	.	TRBJ2-7	.	TGCGCCAGCAGTGACAGTTACGAGCAGTACTTC	CASSDSYEQYF
TRBV2	TRBD1	TRBJ2-1	.	TGTGCCAGCAGTGCTGGGACAGCTTACAATGAGCAGTTCTTC	CASSAGTAYNEQFF
TRBV10-1	.	TRBJ2-7	.	TGCGCCAGCAGTGCCATGACAGCCCTAGGACACGAGCAGTACTTC	CASSAMTALGHEQYF
TRBV4-3	.	TRBJ1-1	.	TGCGCCAGCAGCCAAGATCGATTCCAGTTGAACACTGAAGCTTTCTTT	CASSQDRFQLNTEAFF
TRBV19	TRBD2	TRBJ2-1	.	TGTGCCAGTACCCTCTTTGCCGGGACTAGCGGGGCGAGCTCCTACAATGAGCAGTTCTTC	CASTLFAGTSGASSYNEQFF
TRBV5-1	.	TRBJ2-3	.	TGCGCCAGCAGCCGAGGTTCGGGTGCAGATACGCAGTATTTT	CASSRGSGADTQYF
TRBV7-9	.	TRBJ2-3	once	TGTGCCAGCAGCCCCGGACTGGATGCAGATACGCAGTATTTT	CASSPGLDADTQYF
TRBV19	.	TRBJ1-1	few	TGTGCCAGTAGTATTTCTCGGGGTTACACTGAAGCTTTCTTT	CASSISRGYTEAFF
TRBV19	.	TRBJ1-2	.	TGTGCCAGTAGTATCGTCGCACGGAACTATGGCTACACCTTC	CASSIVARNYGYTF
TRBV2	TRBD1	TRBJ1-6	.	TGTGCCAGCACCGCCGACAGGGGTAATTCACCCCTCCACTTT	CASTADRGNSPLHF
TRBV28	TRBD2	TRBJ2-7	.	TGTGCCAGCACCATAGACTCAGCGGGAGTCCCCCACGAGCAGTACTTC	CASTIDSAGVPHEQYF
TRBV18	.	TRBJ1-3	.	TGTGCCAGCTCACCATTCCCCCTCTCCTCTGGAAACACCATATATTTT	CASSPFPLSSGNTIYF
TRBV6-2/TRBV6-3	TRBD1	TRBJ1-4	.	TGTGCCAGCAGTTACTCCCCCGAAGGGACAGCGGATGAAAAACTGTTTTTT	CASSYSPEGTADEKLFF
TRBV4-1	.	TRBJ1-2	.	TGCGCCAGCAGCCAAGGGGGCGTTGGCTATGGCTACACCTTC	CASSQGGVGYGYTF
TRBV6-5	.	TRBJ1-4	.	TGTGCCAGCAGTTACTCTACAGTATCCAAAGAAAAACTGTTTTTT	CASSYSTVSKEKLFF